These 29 T cell receptor beta chains share one sample of origin, sequenced in a study of T cell responses to AZD1222 COVID-19 vaccine (dated by TCRdb to 2020 to 2023). This specimen's time point label, per the study, means: about 28 days (+/-7) after the second vaccine dose. To prepare the library, the immunoSEQ multiplex PCR assay was applied. The immuneACCESS repertoire file appears here via TCRdb, limited to in-frame rearrangements. These files lack a portion of the clones; in checked studies, under half of the deficit traces to unresolved V genes, and the cause of the others is not known. The sample contains roughly 92,000 clones, 85% to 90% of them found a single time. The ten largest clones take up just under 5% of the sample. This specimen was peripheral blood, taken 28 days after the second AZD1222 dose. The source of these receptors is an adult who received the AZD1222 COVID-19 vaccine.

V and J are TRBV6-5 and TRBJ1-1; D is ambiguous. V lost 6 bases and J lost 0, with 14 bases in between. Germline CDR1 MNHEY, CDR2 SVGAGI. The CDR3 consists of 15 residues. CDR3 sequence reads: CASSRGPAMNTEAFF. The CDR3 nucleotides are TGTGCCAGCAGCAGAGGACCGGCGATGAACACTGAAGCTTTCTTT.

This chain connects TRBV5-1 to TRBJ1-3; D is ambiguous. Germline CDR1 is SGHRS and CDR2 is YFSETQ. The CDR3 spans 14 residues. Trimming pared 4 bases from V and 0 bases from J, leaving 8 bases between. DNA of the CDR3: TGCGCCAGCAGCGACGGGAGCTCTGGAAACACCATATATTTT. It translates to CASSDGSSGNTIYF.

The chain uses TRBV15 and TRBJ2-7; possible D gene TRBD1, 5 bases. CDR1 LNHNV and CDR2 YYDKDF come from the germline V gene (reference sequence). The CDR3 contains 16 residues. V lost 1 base, J lost 0 bases, and 13 bases lay in between. The CDR3, as DNA: TGTGCCACCAGCAGAGTCCGTAACAGGATCTCCTACGAGCAGTACTTC. Translated, it gives CATSRVRNRISYEQYF. The full variable domain, its missing parts supplied by reference TRBV15 and TRBJ2-7, is DAMVIQNPRYQVTQFGKPVTLSCSQTLNHNVMYWYQQKSSQAPKLLFHYYDKDFNNEADTPDNFQSRRPNTSFCFLDIRSPGLGDTAMYLCATSRVRNRISYEQYFGPGTRLTVT.

This sequence joins TRBV6-5 and TRBJ2-2, with no clear D. CDR3 length equals 15 residues. Trimming stripped 4 bases from V and 6 bases from J, with 15 bases between. Per germline, CDR1 MNHEY and CDR2 SVGAGI. As DNA, the CDR3 is TGTGCCAGCAGTTCGCAAGGGTTTTTGTCCGGGGAGCTGTTTTTT. Its translation: CASSSQGFLSGELFF.

This sequence joins TRBV3-1 (or the pseudogene TRBV3-2) and TRBJ1-2; 8 bases are shared with TRBD1. CDR3 length: 16 amino acids. V was pared by 8 bases and J by 4 bases, with 15 bases of the junction left unmatched. Germline CDR1 reads LGHDT; CDR2 reads YNNKEL (reference sequence). CDR3 region: CASRKGGSGGGYGYTF. DNA of the CDR3: TGTGCCAGCCGAAAGGGCGGGTCAGGGGGCGGCTATGGCTACACCTTC.

This sequence joins TRBV5-4 and TRBJ1-2, with D possibly being TRBD1 (6 bases). V lost 4 bases and J 8 bases, leaving 15 bases between the germline ends. In germline, CDR1 is SGHNT, CDR2 YYREEE (reference sequence). The CDR3 sequence is 13 residues long. The CDR3 DNA sequence: TGTGCCAGCAGCCCAGCAGGGGATGGCGGCTACACCTTC. Residues: CASSPAGDGGYTF.

Notes on this clone: One junction end does not reproduce the germline sequence, and a read error may be involved. This chain uses TRBV6-1 with TRBJ2-5, with 10 positions matching TRBD1. The germline gives CDR1 MNHNS, CDR2 SASEGT. The CDR3 extends over 13 amino acids. The CDR3: CASSDGDRGRRDF. The DNA of the CDR3 is TGTGCCAGCAGTGATGGAGACAGGGGGCGCAGGGACTTC.

V is TRBV30 and J is TRBJ2-6; possibly TRBD1 or TRBD2 for D (5 bases each). The CDR3 contains 15 residues. Trimming removed 1 base from V and 0 bases from J, with 7 bases in between. Germline values: CDR1 GTSNPN, CDR2 SVGIG (reference sequence). The CDR3 loop is CAWSGGGSGANVLTF. The CDR3, as DNA: TGTGCCTGGAGTGGTGGGGGCTCTGGGGCCAACGTCCTGACTTTC. Full variable domain (rest looked up from reference TRBV30 and TRBJ2-6): SQTIHQWPATLVQPVGSPLSLECTVEGTSNPNLYWYRQAAGRGLQLLFYSVGIGQISSEVPQNLSASRPQDRQFILSSKKLLLSDSGFYLCAWSGGGSGANVLTFGAGSRLTVL.

The chain is built from TRBV9 and TRBJ2-1; a weak D match, TRBD2 (5 bases). The V end lost 0 bases, the J end lost 2 bases, and 9 bases lay between the germline ends. Germline CDR1 is SGDLS and CDR2 is YYNGEE. This CDR3 comprises 15 residues. CDR3 coding DNA: TGTGCCAGCAGCGTAGAATTGAGGGCCTACAATGAGCAGTTCTTC. This gives the protein CASSVELRAYNEQFF.

This rearrangement joins TRBV5-1 to TRBJ2-3; 16 nucleotides match TRBD2. Germline CDR1 reads SGHRS; CDR2 reads YFSETQ. J gave up 4 bases and V 2 bases, and 1 base lay outside the gene matches. The CDR3 has 16 residues. The CDR3 DNA is TGCGCCAGCAGCTTTGGGACTAGCGGGGGGGCAGATACGCAGTATTTT. Translation gives CASSFGTSGGADTQYF.

The chain recombines TRBV10-2 with TRBJ2-1, with 9 bases matching TRBD2. The CDR3 consists of 15 residues. From germline, CDR1 is WSHSY and CDR2 SAAADI. The V gene end was trimmed by 5 bases and the J gene end by 3 bases; junction bases not matched to a gene: 5. Here the CDR3 reads CASSPGLAFYNEQFF. Here the CDR3 DNA reads TGCGCCAGCAGTCCGGGACTAGCTTTCTACAATGAGCAGTTCTTC.

V is TRBV7-9 and J is TRBJ1-4; D is ambiguous. Germline CDR1 is SEHNR and CDR2 is FQNEAQ (reference sequence). The germline V and J ends were trimmed by 0 bases and 5 bases, with 4 bases remaining between them. CDR3 length: 13 amino acids. Here the CDR3 DNA reads TGTGCCAGCAGCTTAGCTACCAATGAAAAACTGTTTTTT. Its protein is CASSLATNEKLFF.

This clone appeared once. The V call is TRBV2, the J call TRBJ1-5, with a possible D match to TRBD1 (6 bases). V was trimmed by 6 bases and J by 2 bases, leaving 11 bases between them. Germline assignment: CDR1 SNHLY and CDR2 FYNNEI. The CDR3 spans 14 residues. The CDR3 DNA follows: TGTGCCAGCAGGTTGGGGGCCGGCAATCAGCCCCAGCATTTT. Translating it yields CASRLGAGNQPQHF.

This chain connects TRBV4-1 to TRBJ1-2; 10 bases fit TRBD1. The CDR3 has 16 residues. The V and J ends lost 2 bases and 6 bases, in that order; junction bases with no gene match: 9. Germline-derived CDR1 and CDR2 are MGHRA and YSYEKL. In DNA form, the CDR3 reads TGCGCCAGCAGCCAACCCCGACAGGGGGCAAGGGATGGCTACACCTTC. Translation: CASSQPRQGARDGYTF.

This clone was detected once. This chain links TRBV27 with TRBJ1-2; TRBD1 is a possible D gene (5 bases). Trimming removed 4 bases from V and 7 bases from J, with 13 bases in between. CDR1 is MNHEY, CDR2 SMNVEV, per germline (reference sequence). The CDR3 has 13 residues. CDR3 nucleotide sequence: TGTGCCAGCAGTTCGGAAGGGGACCTTGGCTACACCTTC. It is translated as CASSSEGDLGYTF.

CDR3 DNA: TGTGCCAGCAGCTTGGAGCGGGGGGGCTCCTACAATGAGCAGTTCTTC. It translates to CASSLERGGSYNEQFF. The V gene is TRBV5-5, the J gene TRBJ2-1; 10 bases agree with TRBD2. The germline V gene encodes CDR1 SGHKS and CDR2 YYEKEE (reference sequence). With V trimmed by 0 bases and J by 0 bases, 0 bases remained unmatched. The CDR3 runs 16 residues.

The chain employs TRBV10-1 and TRBJ2-7; D perhaps matches TRBD2 (5 bases). Germline V gives CDR1 WNHNN, CDR2 SYGVQD (reference sequence). V was clipped by 6 bases and J by 6 bases, with 18 bases between them. The CDR3 sequence is 14 residues long. CDR3 coding DNA: TGCGCCAGCAGGGATGGTGGCAGGACTCTCGAGCAGTACTTC. Its protein is CASRDGGRTLEQYF.

The chain employs TRBV29-1 and TRBJ2-1, with D tentatively TRBD1 (5 bases). The CDR3 spans 14 residues. Between the trimmed V and J ends, which lost 6 bases and 0 bases, there was a span of 12 bases. From germline, CDR1 is SQVTM and CDR2 ANQGSEA. The CDR3 DNA reads TGCAGCGTGGCAGGGCATAGCTCCTACAATGAGCAGTTCTTC. Amino acid sequence: CSVAGHSSYNEQFF.

The chain has TRBV25-1 and TRBJ1-4, with 11 bases fitting TRBD1. This CDR3 is 13 amino acids long. The trim removed 8 bases at V and 6 bases at J, leaving 2 bases unmatched. The germline gives CDR1 MGHDK, CDR2 SYGVNS. Here the CDR3 DNA reads TGTGCCAGCTTGGGACAGGGGGATGAAAAACTGTTTTTT. Translated, it gives CASLGQGDEKLFF.

The gene calls are TRBV3-1 (or the pseudogene TRBV3-2) and TRBJ2-7; D tentatively reads TRBD1 or TRBD2 (5 bases each). Trimming left V 4 bases short and J 6 bases short, with 16 bases between. The CDR3 covers 14 residues. Germline V gene lookup returns CDR1 LGHDT and CDR2 YNNKEL (reference sequence). CDR3 DNA sequence: TGTGCCAGCAGCCCTAGTCGAGGGGCCGGCGAGCAGTACTTC. Its protein product is CASSPSRGAGEQYF.

Notes on this clone: Other nucleotide sequences from this sample produce the same CDR3. This chain connects TRBV18 to TRBJ2-5, with D perhaps TRBD1 (5 bases). V was shortened by 4 bases and J by 1 base, with 7 bases between the two germline ends. Germline V gene data show CDR1 as KGHSH and CDR2 as LQKENI. The CDR3 spans 13 residues. Written as DNA, the CDR3 is TGTGCCAGCTCACTGGGGCTCCAAGAGACCCAGTACTTC. It encodes CASSLGLQETQYF.

This chain uses TRBV7-9 with TRBJ1-2; D may be TRBD1 (5 bases). In germline, CDR1 is SEHNR, CDR2 FQNEAQ (reference sequence). The CDR3 has 15 residues. V lost 1 base and J lost 3, with 12 bases in between. The CDR3 protein is CASSLGSGADYGYTF. The CDR3 DNA reads as TGTGCCAGCAGCTTAGGCTCTGGGGCGGACTATGGCTACACCTTC.

The sample holds a few counts of this clone. The chain recombines TRBV5-1 with TRBJ2-2; 9 bases line up with TRBD2. Germline V gene data show CDR1 as SGHRS and CDR2 as YFSETQ. This CDR3 region has 15 residues. After removal of 0 bases from V and 4 bases from J, the junction contained 1 base not matched to a gene. The CDR3 DNA reads TGCGCCAGCAGCTTGGGACTAGCGGCCACCGGGGAGCTGTTTTTT. It codes for CASSLGLAATGELFF. The whole variable domain, remainder taken from reference TRBV5-1 and TRBJ2-2, is KAGVTQTPRYLIKTRGQQVTLSCSPISGHRSVSWYQQTPGQGLQFLFEYFSETQRNKGNFPGRFSGRQFSNSRSEMNVSTLELGDSALYLCASSLGLAATGELFFGEGSRLTVL.

In the case of this clone: This same CDR3 is encoded by further DNA sequences in the sample. This rearrangement joins TRBV3-1 (or the pseudogene TRBV3-2) to TRBJ2-3; D ambiguous. V was clipped by 2 bases and J by 3 bases, with 3 bases between them. Per germline, CDR1 LGHDT and CDR2 YNNKEL (reference sequence). This CDR3 contains 12 residues. CDR3 coding DNA: TGTGCCAGCAGCCAACGGACAGATACGCAGTATTTT. It is translated as CASSQRTDTQYF.

The chain employs TRBV10-1 and TRBJ2-4; D possibly matches TRBD1 or TRBD2 (6 bases each). Between the trimmed V and J ends, which lost 2 bases and 9 bases, there was a span of 11 bases. Germline V lookup: CDR1 WNHNN, CDR2 SYGVQD (reference sequence). The CDR3 sequence is 13 residues long. The CDR3 here is CASSEKGGGIQYF. DNA of the CDR3: TGCGCCAGCAGTGAGAAGGGGGGAGGCATTCAGTACTTC.

This clone was detected a few times. V is TRBV7-2 and J is TRBJ2-2, with D unresolved. Germline assignment: CDR1 SGHTA and CDR2 FQGNSA. The CDR3 extends over 13 amino acids. Between the trimmed V and J ends, which lost 3 bases and 6 bases, there was a span of 8 bases. The chain's CDR3 is CASSFISAGELFF. CDR3 DNA sequence: TGTGCCAGCAGCTTTATATCCGCCGGGGAGCTGTTTTTT.

The chain employs TRBV7-9 and TRBJ2-3; D ambiguous. The germline CDR1 and CDR2 sequences are SEHNR and FQNEAQ (reference sequence). The CDR3 totals 12 residues. V was trimmed by 3 bases and J by 0 bases, leaving 1 base between them. The CDR3 spells CASSFSTDTQYF. As DNA, the CDR3 is TGTGCCAGCAGCTTCAGCACAGATACGCAGTATTTT.

The chain links TRBV2 to TRBJ1-5; maybe TRBD1 (5 bases). The V gene's germline CDR1 is SNHLY and CDR2 FYNNEI. V was cut by 5 bases and J by 1 base, with 18 bases left in between. The CDR3 totals 17 residues. In DNA form, the CDR3 reads TGTGCCAGCAGTCAAATACCTTGGGAGGGGAGCAATCAGCCCCAGCATTTT. This translates into CASSQIPWEGSNQPQHF.

This clone was observed once. The CDR3 loop is CASSLAGMYNEQFF. CDR3 nucleotides: TGCGCCAGCAGTCTAGCGGGCATGTACAATGAGCAGTTCTTC. The chain joins TRBV10-1 to TRBJ2-1; 8 bases are shared with TRBD2. CDR3 length: 14 amino acids. Germline CDR1 WNHNN, CDR2 SYGVQD (reference sequence). With V trimmed by 5 bases and J by 4 bases, 4 bases remained unmatched.